Below are 26 T cell receptor beta chains sequenced from a single sample in a study of T-cell reconstitution after alpha-beta-depleted transplantation in children. Unique molecular identifiers were incorporated when the TCRbeta library was constructed. TCRdb analysed the PCR reads with MiXCR anew, one entry per CDR3 protein. The table records fewer than 550,000 distinct CDR3 sequences, over 10% of them present only once. Material: PBMCs, mostly from graft donor cells, obtained 180 days after TCRalphabeta/CD19-depleted stem cell transplant. The receptors shown here come from a female patient aged 2-15 years who had a stem cell transplant for aplastic anemia, so the T cells may come from the graft donor.

This clonotype was detected ten times or more. The chain links TRBV29-1 to TRBJ1-2; D perhaps matches TRBD1 (5 bases). V dropped 8 bases and J dropped 8 bases, with 12 bases sitting between them. Germline V CDR1 and CDR2: SQVTM, ANQGSEA. The CDR3 consists of 10 residues. The CDR3 protein is CSIRVRGYTF. CDR3 sequence (DNA): TGCAGCATCAGGGTACGAGGCTACACCTTC.

This clonotype was observed a few times. This rearrangement joins TRBV21-1 to TRBJ2-7; the table's TRBD2 call for D was not verified on the DNA. TRBV21-1 counts as a pseudogene. CDR3 size: 14 residues. Here the CDR3 reads CASREVGPSYEQYV. In DNA form, the CDR3 reads TGTGCCAGCAGAGAGGTAGGGCCCTCCTACGAGCAGTACGTC.

There are many counts of this clonotype. The genes are TRBV7-2 and TRBJ1-5, with D perhaps TRBD1 (6 bases). Trimming pared 4 bases from V and 4 bases from J, leaving 8 bases between. The CDR3 extends over 13 amino acids. CDR1 and CDR2 (germline): SGHTA, FQGNSA. The CDR3 region has the DNA TGTGCCAGCAGCTGGCAGGGGAATCAGCCCCAGCATTTT. It codes for CASSWQGNQPQHF. The variable domain in full, with the rest retrieved from reference TRBV7-2 and TRBJ1-5, is GAGVSQSPSNKVTEKGKDVELRCDPISGHTALYWYRQSLGQGLEFLIYFQGNSAPDKSGLPSDRFSAERTGGSVSTLTIQRTQQEDSAVYLCASSWQGNQPQHFGDGTRLSIL.

This clonotype was counted between two and nine times. The J gene is TRBJ2-7, the V gene TRBV5-1; D perhaps matches TRBD2 (6 bases). Trimming removed 0 bases from V and 2 bases from J, with 9 bases in between. This CDR3 contains 14 residues. Germline lookup yields CDR1 SGHRS and CDR2 YFSETQ. This CDR3 reads CASSLGSGTYEQYV. The CDR3, as DNA: TGCGCCAGCAGCTTGGGTAGCGGAACCTACGAGCAGTACGTC.

The V gene is TRBV27, the J gene TRBJ2-3; TRBD2 might be the D (6 bases). CDR1 is MNHEY and CDR2 is SMNVEV in the germline V gene (reference sequence). V lost 5 bases, J lost 6 bases, and 9 bases lay in between. The CDR3 loop spans 12 amino acids. CDR3 DNA sequence: TGTGCCAGCAGTGGGGGGTGGGATACGCAGTATTTT. This codes for CASSGGWDTQYF.

The chain recombines TRBV12-3 or TRBV12-4 with TRBJ1-5, with D perhaps TRBD1 (5 bases). The CDR3 loop spans 14 amino acids. With 3 bases removed from V and 3 bases from J, the gap between germline ends came to 9 bases. CDR3 sequence (DNA): TGTGCCAGCAGTTTCCAGGGAAACAATCAGCCCCAGCATTTT. Residues: CASSFQGNNQPQHF.

This clonotype was observed a few times. The chain uses TRBV6-1 and TRBJ2-7, with D perhaps TRBD1 (6 bases). This CDR3 is built from 15 residues. Looked up from germline, CDR1 is MNHNS and CDR2 is SASEGT. The V gene lost 5 bases and the J gene lost 0 bases, with 14 bases spanning the gap. For the CDR3, the DNA is TGTGCCAGCAGTAAACCGGGACACAGCTCCTACGAGCAGTACTTC. This sequence encodes CASSKPGHSSYEQYF.

The chain employs TRBV12-3 or TRBV12-4 and TRBJ1-2, with D hard to call. This CDR3 spans 15 amino acids. V was clipped by 4 bases and J by 5 bases, with 17 bases between them. The CDR3 region is CASSSRRLPWYGYTF. CDR3 DNA: TGTGCCAGCAGTTCCAGACGGCTCCCTTGGTATGGCTACACCTTC.

This clonotype occurred a few times. The rearrangement uses TRBV6-2 or TRBV6-3 and TRBJ1-5; D is perhaps TRBD1 (6 bases). The CDR3 is made up of 14 amino acids. CDR1 MNHEY and CDR2 SVGEGT come from the germline V gene. V was trimmed by 0 bases and J by 6 bases, leaving 9 bases between them. The CDR3 loop is CASSYSQGGQPQHF. CDR3 bases: TGTGCCAGCAGTTACTCACAGGGAGGTCAGCCCCAGCATTTT.

This clonotype was recorded at least ten times. The chain combines TRBV7-8 with TRBJ2-6; D may match TRBD1 or TRBD2 (7 bases each). Germline CDR1 SGHVS, CDR2 FQNEAQ. V lost 1 base and J lost 1, with 14 bases in between. The CDR3 extends over 18 amino acids. The CDR3: CASSLVRQGGSGANVLTF. Written as DNA, the CDR3 is TGTGCCAGCAGCTTAGTAAGGCAGGGGGGGTCTGGGGCCAACGTCCTGACTTTC. Full variable domain (rest looked up from reference TRBV7-8 and TRBJ2-6): GAGVSQSPRYKVAKRGQDVALRCDPISGHVSLFWYQQALGQGPEFLTYFQNEAQLDKSGLPSDRFFAERPEGSVSTLKIQRTQQEDSAVYLCASSLVRQGGSGANVLTFGAGSRLTVL.

This clonotype was found a few times. This chain joins TRBV20-1 and TRBJ2-5; the D gene is possibly TRBD1 (5 bases). The V gene's germline CDR1 is DFQATT and CDR2 SNEGSKA (reference sequence). V lost 4 bases and J 7 bases, leaving 13 bases between the germline ends. The CDR3 is made up of 12 amino acids. This CDR3 reads CSATSNQGTQYF. The CDR3 DNA reads TGCAGTGCTACCTCTAATCAGGGGACCCAGTACTTC.

This clonotype was detected a few times. The chain recombines TRBV29-1 with TRBJ1-2; D not resolved. Germline CDR1 and CDR2: SQVTM and ANQGSEA. Trimming shortened V by 5 bases and J by 4 bases, and 8 bases separated the two germline ends. There are 11 residues in the CDR3. As DNA, the CDR3 is TGCAGCGTTACCACGGTCTATGGCTACACCTTC. Encoded protein: CSVTTVYGYTF.

The chain combines TRBV24-1 with TRBJ2-1; the match to TRBD2 covers 14 bases. V gave up 5 bases and J gave up 9 bases; unmatched junction bases: 11. Germline V gene data show CDR1 as KGHDR and CDR2 as SFDVKD. This CDR3 spans 17 amino acids. CDR3 nucleotides: TGTGCCACCAGTGGACTTAAAGGACTAGCGGGAGGAGGTGAGCAGTTCTTC. Protein product: CATSGLKGLAGGGEQFF.

V and J are TRBV15 and TRBJ2-3; 9 positions match TRBD2. There are 17 residues in the CDR3. Germline loops: CDR1 LNHNV, CDR2 YYDKDF (reference sequence). The J segment lost 6 bases and the V segment lost 2 bases, leaving 12 bases of the junction unmatched. Here the CDR3 reads CATSRPQASGVSDTQYF. The CDR3 DNA is TGTGCCACCAGCAGACCCCAGGCTAGCGGGGTCTCGGATACGCAGTATTTT.

This chain links TRBV4-3 with TRBJ1-5, with 7 bases that match TRBD1. The germline V gene encodes CDR1 LGHNA and CDR2 YSLEER. CDR3 length: 18 residues. The junction had 14 bases not matched to a gene; V was cut back by 0 bases and J by 6 bases. The CDR3 bases are TGCGCCAGCAGCCAAGATCCACCCCCAGGGGGGTCGGGTCAGCCCCAGCATTTT. Its protein is CASSQDPPPGGSGQPQHF.

This clonotype occurred a few times. This chain joins TRBV4-2 and TRBJ1-1; D call uncertain. Germline CDR1 is LGHNA and CDR2 is YNFKEQ. The V end was cut by 4 bases, the J end by 3 bases, with 9 bases between. The CDR3 contains 13 residues. Here the CDR3 DNA reads TGTGCCAGCAGCCGGGTCGAGGACACTGAAGCTTTCTTT. It codes for CASSRVEDTEAFF.

In regard to this clonotype: Since a much larger clone is just one base distant, this may be a read error. V and J are TRBV11-3 and TRBJ2-5; D not certain. Trimming removed 6 bases from V and 5 bases from J, with 13 bases in between. The CDR3 loop spans 13 amino acids. Germline loops: CDR1 SGHNT, CDR2 YENEEA. Here the CDR3 reads CASSHPSGETQYF. The CDR3 region has the DNA TGTGCCAGCAGTCACCCATCCGGGGAGACCCAGTACTTC.

This clonotype was observed a handful of times. The V gene is TRBV7-9, the J gene TRBJ1-5; D may be TRBD1 (6 bases). Trimming took off 6 bases at V and 0 bases at J, with 12 bases between the two ends. In germline, CDR1 is SEHNR, CDR2 FQNEAQ (reference sequence). The CDR3 consists of 15 residues. CDR3 DNA: TGTGCCAGCAGTCCCGGACAGCATAGCAATCAGCCCCAGCATTTT. This sequence encodes CASSPGQHSNQPQHF.

This chain joins TRBV12-5 and TRBJ2-2; TRBD2 matches at 9 bases. V shed 3 bases, J shed 5 bases, and the junction held 1 base outside the gene matches. CDR1 is LGHNT, CDR2 FRNRAP, per germline. This CDR3 region has 14 residues. The CDR3 DNA is TGTGCTAGTGGTTTCCTAGCGGGAACCGGGGAGCTGTTTTTT. Amino acids: CASGFLAGTGELFF.

V usage is TRBV7-8 and J usage is TRBJ1-2, with unresolved D. CDR3 size: 16 residues. Trimming cost V 4 bases and J 6 bases, with 21 bases left between them. The germline CDR1 and CDR2 sequences are SGHVS and FQNEAQ. CDR3 nucleotide sequence: TGTGCCAGCAGCTCTATTCGGGGTTGGGTCGACGATGGCTACACCTTC. This gives the protein CASSSIRGWVDDGYTF.

The V call is TRBV29-1, the J call TRBJ1-2, with D perhaps matching TRBD1 (6 bases). The CDR3 spans 13 residues. The germline V gene has CDR1 SQVTM and CDR2 ANQGSEA. Trimming took 6 bases from V and 4 from J, leaving 15 bases between them. CDR3 DNA sequence: TGCAGCGTCCTATTACAGGGATTCTATGGCTACACCTTC. Its protein is CSVLLQGFYGYTF.

This clonotype was observed a handful of times. V is TRBV19 and J is TRBJ2-1; weak D call: TRBD1 (6 bases). The CDR3 runs 15 residues. The germline CDR1 and CDR2 sequences are LNHDA and SQIVND (reference sequence). Trimming shortened V by 5 bases and J by 5 bases, and 16 bases separated the two germline ends. The CDR3 loop is CASSSTGFRHNEQFF. The DNA of the CDR3 is TGTGCCAGTAGTTCTACAGGGTTCAGGCACAATGAGCAGTTCTTC. The whole variable domain, filled in from reference TRBV19 and TRBJ2-1, reads DGGITQSPKYLFRKEGQNVTLSCEQNLNHDAMYWYRQDPGQGLRLIYYSQIVNDFQKGDIAEGYSVSREKKESFPLTVTSAQKNPTAFYLCASSSTGFRHNEQFFGPGTRLTVL.

This clonotype was found a few times. The rearrangement links TRBV7-9 to TRBJ2-3; 7 bases line up with TRBD1. CDR3 length: 16 residues. V gave up 5 bases and J gave up 2 bases; unmatched junction bases: 10. CDR1 is SEHNR, CDR2 FQNEAQ, per germline (reference sequence). CDR3 in amino acids: CASSHDREVYTDTQYF. The CDR3 nucleotides are TGTGCCAGCAGCCACGACAGGGAAGTTTACACAGATACGCAGTATTTT.

DNA of the CDR3: TGTGCCAGCAGGATGAATGTAGATACGCAGTATTTT. This translates into CASRMNVDTQYF. The chain carries TRBV28 and TRBJ2-3; D remains ambiguous. This CDR3 is 12 amino acids long. Germline V CDR1 and CDR2: MDHEN, SYDVKM. Trimming shortened V by 6 bases and J by 5 bases, and 9 bases separated the two germline ends.

The chain carries TRBV11-2 and TRBJ1-1; D uncertain. Between the trimmed V and J ends, which lost 5 bases and 7 bases, there was a span of 11 bases. This CDR3 region has 12 residues. Germline V gene lookup returns CDR1 SGHAT and CDR2 FQNNGV. The CDR3 coding sequence is TGTGCCAGCAGCACCAGATGGGGTGAAGCTTTCTTT. Its translation: CASSTRWGEAFF. Full variable domain (missing parts from reference TRBV11-2 and TRBJ1-1): EAGVAQSPRYKIIEKRQSVAFWCNPISGHATLYWYQQILGQGPKLLIQFQNNGVVDDSQLPKDRFSAERLKGVDSTLKIQPAKLEDSAVYLCASSTRWGEAFFGQGTRLTVV.

This clonotype was counted only a few times. The chain joins TRBV4-2 to TRBJ2-4, with D unclear. The CDR3 runs to 14 residues. V was pared by 1 base and J by 3 bases, with 7 bases between. Germline V gene sequence: CDR1 LGHNA, CDR2 YNFKEQ. The CDR3 sequence: CASSQADGKNIQYF. DNA for the CDR3: TGTGCCAGCAGCCAAGCGGACGGCAAAAACATTCAGTACTTC.